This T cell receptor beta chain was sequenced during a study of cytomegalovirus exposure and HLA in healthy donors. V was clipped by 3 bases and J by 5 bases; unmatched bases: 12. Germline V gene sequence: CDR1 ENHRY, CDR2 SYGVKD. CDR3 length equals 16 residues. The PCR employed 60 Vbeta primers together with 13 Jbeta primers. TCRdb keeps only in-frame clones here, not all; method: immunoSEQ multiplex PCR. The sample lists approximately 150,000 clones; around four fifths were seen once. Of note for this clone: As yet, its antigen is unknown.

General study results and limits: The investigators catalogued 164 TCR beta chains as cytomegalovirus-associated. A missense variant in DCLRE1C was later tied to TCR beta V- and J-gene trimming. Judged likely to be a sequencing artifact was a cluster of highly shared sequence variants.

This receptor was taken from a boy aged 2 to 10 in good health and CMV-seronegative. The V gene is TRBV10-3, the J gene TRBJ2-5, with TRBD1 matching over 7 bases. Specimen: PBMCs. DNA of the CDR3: TGTGCCATCAGTGATCCTGGAAAGGGGGCGATGGAGACCCAGTACTTC. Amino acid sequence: CAISDPGKGAMETQYF.